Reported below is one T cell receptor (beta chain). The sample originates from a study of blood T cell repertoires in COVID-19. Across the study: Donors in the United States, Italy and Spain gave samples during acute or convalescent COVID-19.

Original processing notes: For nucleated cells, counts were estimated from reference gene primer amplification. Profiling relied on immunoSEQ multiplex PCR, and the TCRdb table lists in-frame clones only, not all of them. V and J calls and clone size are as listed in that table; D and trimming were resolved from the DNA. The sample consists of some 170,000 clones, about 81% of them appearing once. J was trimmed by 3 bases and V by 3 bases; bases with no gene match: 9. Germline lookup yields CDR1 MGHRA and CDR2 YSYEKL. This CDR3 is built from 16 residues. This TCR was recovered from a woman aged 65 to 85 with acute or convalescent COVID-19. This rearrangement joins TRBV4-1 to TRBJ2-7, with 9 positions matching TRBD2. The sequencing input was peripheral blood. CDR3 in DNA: TGCGCCAGCAGCCACCAAATAGCGGGAGAGAACTACGAGCAGTACTTC. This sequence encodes CASSHQIAGENYEQYF.